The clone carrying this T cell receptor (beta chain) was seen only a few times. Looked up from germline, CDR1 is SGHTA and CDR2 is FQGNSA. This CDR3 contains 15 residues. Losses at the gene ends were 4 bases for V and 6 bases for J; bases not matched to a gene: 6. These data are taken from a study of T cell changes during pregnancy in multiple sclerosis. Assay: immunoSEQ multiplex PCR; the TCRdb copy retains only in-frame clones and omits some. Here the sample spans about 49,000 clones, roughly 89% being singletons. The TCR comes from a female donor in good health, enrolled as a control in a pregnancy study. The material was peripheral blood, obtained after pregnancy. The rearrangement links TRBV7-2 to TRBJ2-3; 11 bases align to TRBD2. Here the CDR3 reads CASSYTSGSKDTQYF. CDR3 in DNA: TGTGCCAGCAGCTATACTAGCGGGAGTAAGGATACGCAGTATTTT. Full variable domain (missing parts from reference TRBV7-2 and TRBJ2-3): GAGVSQSPSNKVTEKGKDVELRCDPISGHTALYWYRQSLGQGLEFLIYFQGNSAPDKSGLPSDRFSAERTGGSVSTLTIQRTQQEDSAVYLCASSYTSGSKDTQYFGPGTRLTVL.